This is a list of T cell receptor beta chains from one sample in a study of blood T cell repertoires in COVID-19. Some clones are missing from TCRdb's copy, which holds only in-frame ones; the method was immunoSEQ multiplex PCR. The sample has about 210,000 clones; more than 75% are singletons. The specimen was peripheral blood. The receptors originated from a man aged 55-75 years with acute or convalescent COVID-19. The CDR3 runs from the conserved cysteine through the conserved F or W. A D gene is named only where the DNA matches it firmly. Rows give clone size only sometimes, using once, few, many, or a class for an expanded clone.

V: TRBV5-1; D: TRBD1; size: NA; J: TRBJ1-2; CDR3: CASSLERQGWDYGYTF; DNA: TGCGCCAGCAGCTTGGAGAGACAGGGGTGGGACTATGGCTACACCTTC
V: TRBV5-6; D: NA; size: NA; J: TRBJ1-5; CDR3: CASSYGQTNQPQHF; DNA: TGTGCCAGCAGCTACGGTCAAACCAATCAGCCCCAGCATTTT
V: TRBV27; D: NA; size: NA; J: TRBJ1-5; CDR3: CASSLGHPLSNQPQHF; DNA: TGTGCCAGCAGTTTGGGACACCCTCTTAGCAATCAGCCCCAGCATTTT
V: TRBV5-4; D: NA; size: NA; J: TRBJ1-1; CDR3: CASSGATTNTEAFF; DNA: TGTGCCAGCAGCGGCGCGACAACAAACACTGAAGCTTTCTTT
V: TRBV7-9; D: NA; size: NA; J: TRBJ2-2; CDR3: CARSPTANTGELFF; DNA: TGTGCCCGGAGTCCGACTGCGAACACCGGGGAGCTGTTTTTT
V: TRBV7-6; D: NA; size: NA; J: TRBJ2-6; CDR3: CASSLRGLGANVLTF; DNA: TGTGCCAGCAGCTTAAGGGGATTGGGGGCCAACGTCCTGACTTTC
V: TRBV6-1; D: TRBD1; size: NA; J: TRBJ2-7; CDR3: CASSGYRGTGANEQYF; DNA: TGTGCCAGCAGTGGATACCGCGGGACAGGCGCCAACGAGCAGTACTTC
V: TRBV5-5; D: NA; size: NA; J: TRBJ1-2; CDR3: CASSPDSWGYTF; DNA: TGTGCCAGCAGCCCCGACAGTTGGGGCTACACCTTC
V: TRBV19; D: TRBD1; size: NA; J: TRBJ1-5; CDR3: CAIADRGNQPQHF; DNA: TGTGCCATCGCGGACAGGGGCAATCAGCCCCAGCATTTT
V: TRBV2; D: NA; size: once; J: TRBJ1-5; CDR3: CASSIGQYNQPQHF; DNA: TGTGCCAGCTCAATAGGACAGTACAATCAGCCCCAGCATTTT
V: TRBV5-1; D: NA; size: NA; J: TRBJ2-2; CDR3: CASSSGTPNTGELFF; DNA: TGCGCCAGCAGCTCCGGGACACCGAACACCGGGGAGCTGTTTTTT
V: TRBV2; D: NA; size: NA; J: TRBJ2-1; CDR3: CASSEGAGSYNEQFF; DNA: TGTGCCAGCAGTGAAGGGGCAGGGTCCTACAATGAGCAGTTCTTC
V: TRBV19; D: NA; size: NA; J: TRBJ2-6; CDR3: CASSGRERAGANVLTF; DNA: TGTGCCAGTAGCGGAAGGGAGAGGGCTGGGGCCAACGTCCTGACTTTC
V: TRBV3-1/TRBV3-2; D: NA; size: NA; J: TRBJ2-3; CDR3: CASSQLGGATDTQYF; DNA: TGTGCCAGCAGCCAATTGGGCGGGGCCACAGATACGCAGTATTTT
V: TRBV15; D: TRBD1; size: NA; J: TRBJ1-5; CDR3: CATQGQGVTFSNQPQHF; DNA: TGTGCCACCCAAGGACAGGGGGTCACCTTTAGCAATCAGCCCCAGCATTTT
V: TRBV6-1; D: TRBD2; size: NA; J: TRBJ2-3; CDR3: CASSEPTAGATDTQYF; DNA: TGTGCCAGCAGTGAGCCCACAGCGGGGGCCACAGATACGCAGTATTTT
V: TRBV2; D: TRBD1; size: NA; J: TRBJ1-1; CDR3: CASSEAGRGPRTEAFF; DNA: TGTGCCAGCAGTGAAGCGGGTAGGGGGCCTAGGACTGAAGCTTTCTTT
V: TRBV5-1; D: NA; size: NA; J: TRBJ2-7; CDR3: CASSLFPGLDEQYF; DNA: TGCGCCAGCAGCTTGTTTCCGGGTTTGGACGAGCAGTACTTC
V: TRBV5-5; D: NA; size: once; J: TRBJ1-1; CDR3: CASSVGQRMNTEAFF; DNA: TGTGCCAGCAGTGTGGGGCAAAGGATGAACACTGAAGCTTTCTTT
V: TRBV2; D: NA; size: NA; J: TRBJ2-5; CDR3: CASRAWGGLEETQYF; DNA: TGTGCCAGCAGAGCCTGGGGGGGCCTGGAAGAGACCCAGTACTTC
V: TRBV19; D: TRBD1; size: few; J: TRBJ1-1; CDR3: CASSLGQGRMNTEAFF; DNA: TGTGCCAGTAGTCTTGGACAGGGCCGAATGAACACTGAAGCTTTCTTT
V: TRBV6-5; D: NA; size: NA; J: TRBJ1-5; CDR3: CASSYDTRGPGPQHF; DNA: TGTGCCAGCAGTTACGATACAAGGGGTCCGGGGCCCCAGCATTTT
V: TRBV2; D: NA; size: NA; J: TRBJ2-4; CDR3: CASSGGLAKNIQYF; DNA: TGTGCCAGCAGTGGAGGATTAGCCAAAAACATTCAGTACTTC
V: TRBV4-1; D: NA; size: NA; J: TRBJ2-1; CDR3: CASSQEGYLRGEQFF; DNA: TGCGCCAGCAGCCAAGAAGGCTACCTTAGGGGTGAGCAGTTCTTC
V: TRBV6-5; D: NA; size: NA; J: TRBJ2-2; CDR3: CASSYEATGELFF; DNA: TGTGCCAGCAGTTACGAGGCTACCGGGGAGCTGTTTTTT
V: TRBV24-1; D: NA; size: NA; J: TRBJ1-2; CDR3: CATSGGPGRDYGYTF; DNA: TGTGCCACCAGTGGAGGGCCAGGCCGTGACTATGGCTACACCTTC
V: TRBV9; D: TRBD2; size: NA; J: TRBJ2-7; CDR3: CASSVGAGETYEQYF; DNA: TGTGCCAGCAGCGTAGGAGCGGGGGAGACCTACGAGCAGTACTTC
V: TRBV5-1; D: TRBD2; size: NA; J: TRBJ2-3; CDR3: CASGFGEGLGGSTDTQYF; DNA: TGCGCCAGCGGCTTTGGCGAGGGACTAGGGGGTAGCACAGATACGCAGTATTTT
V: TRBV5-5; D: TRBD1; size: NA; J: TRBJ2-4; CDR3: CASSLGPPRGRLNIQYF; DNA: TGTGCCAGCAGCTTGGGCCCCCCCAGGGGGCGATTGAACATTCAGTACTTC
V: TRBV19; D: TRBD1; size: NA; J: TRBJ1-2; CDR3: CASSIVHRGQGYTF; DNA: TGTGCCAGTAGTATAGTCCACAGGGGGCAAGGCTACACCTTC
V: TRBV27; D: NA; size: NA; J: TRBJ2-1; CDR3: CASSSRLGDTYNEQFF; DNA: TGTGCCAGCAGTTCACGACTAGGAGATACCTACAATGAGCAGTTCTTC
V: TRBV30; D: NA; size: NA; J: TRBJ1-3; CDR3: CAWSSGSPSGNTIYF; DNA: TGTGCCTGGAGTAGTGGTAGTCCCTCTGGAAACACCATATATTTT
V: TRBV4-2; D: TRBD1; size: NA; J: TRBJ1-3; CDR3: CASSQSQDRGNTIYF; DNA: TGTGCCAGCAGCCAATCCCAGGACAGGGGAAACACCATATATTTT
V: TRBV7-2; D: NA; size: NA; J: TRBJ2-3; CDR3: CASSLRGSDTQYF; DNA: TGTGCCAGCAGCTTAAGAGGGTCAGATACGCAGTATTTT
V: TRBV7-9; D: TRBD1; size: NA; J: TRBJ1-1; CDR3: CASSLGTGRVF; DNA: TGTGCCAGCAGCCTCGGGACAGGGAGGGTCTTT
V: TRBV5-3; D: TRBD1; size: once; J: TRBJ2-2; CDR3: CARRDQWTGAGTGELFF; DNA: TGTGCCAGACGGGACCAGTGGACAGGGGCAGGCACCGGGGAGCTGTTTTTT
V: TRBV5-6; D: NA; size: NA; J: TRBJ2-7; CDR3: CASSSGEYEQYF; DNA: TGTGCCAGCAGCTCAGGGGAATACGAGCAGTACTTC
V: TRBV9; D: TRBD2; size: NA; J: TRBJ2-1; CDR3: CASSTSGGAQNEQFF; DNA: TGTGCCAGCAGCACGAGCGGGGGGGCCCAGAATGAGCAGTTCTTC
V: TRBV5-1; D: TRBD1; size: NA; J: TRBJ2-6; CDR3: CASSYAQGAGANVLTF; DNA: TGCGCCAGCAGTTACGCGCAGGGGGCTGGGGCCAACGTCCTGACTTTC
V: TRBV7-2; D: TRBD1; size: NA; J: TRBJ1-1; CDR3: CASRRSGTGVTEAFF; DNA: TGTGCCAGCAGACGTTCCGGGACAGGGGTTACTGAAGCTTTCTTT
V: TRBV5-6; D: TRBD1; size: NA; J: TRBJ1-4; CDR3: CASSFRGYGEKLFF; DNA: TGTGCCAGCAGCTTCAGGGGGTATGGTGAAAAACTGTTTTTT
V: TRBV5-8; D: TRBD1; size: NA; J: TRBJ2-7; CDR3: CASSPYRTGSWEQYF; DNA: TGTGCCAGCAGCCCCTACCGGACAGGGTCTTGGGAGCAGTACTTC
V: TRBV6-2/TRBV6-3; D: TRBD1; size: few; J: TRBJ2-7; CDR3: CASSLVDRVGSYEQYF; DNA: TGTGCCAGCAGTCTCGTCGACAGGGTTGGGTCCTACGAGCAGTACTTC
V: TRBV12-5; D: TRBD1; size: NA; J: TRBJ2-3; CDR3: CARRGQGEDTQYF; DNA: TGTGCTAGGAGGGGTCAGGGGGAAGATACGCAGTATTTT
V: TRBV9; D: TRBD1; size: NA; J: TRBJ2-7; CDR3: CASSVGQGAYEQYF; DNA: TGTGCCAGCAGCGTCGGACAGGGGGCGTACGAGCAGTACTTC
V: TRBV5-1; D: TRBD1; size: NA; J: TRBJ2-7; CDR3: CASSLAGQGYEQYF; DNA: TGCGCCAGCAGCTTGGCAGGACAGGGCTACGAGCAGTACTTC
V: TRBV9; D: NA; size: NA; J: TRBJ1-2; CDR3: CASSASRVGDRLAYGYTF; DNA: TGTGCCAGCAGCGCATCGAGGGTGGGAGACCGACTTGCCTATGGCTACACCTTC
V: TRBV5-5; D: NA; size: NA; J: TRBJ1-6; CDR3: CASSFSAGRFGSPLHF; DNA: TGTGCCAGCAGCTTCTCGGCAGGGAGGTTTGGGTCACCCCTCCACTTT
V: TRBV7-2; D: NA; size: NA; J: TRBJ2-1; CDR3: CASRTTGFGLSSYNEQFF; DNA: TGTGCCAGCAGGACAACCGGTTTCGGACTGAGCTCCTACAATGAGCAGTTCTTC